Listed below are T cell receptor beta chains from one sample, sequenced in a study of T cell responses to AZD1222 COVID-19 vaccine. Clones were sequenced by immunoSEQ multiplex PCR, and TCRdb holds only the in-frame ones, with some missing. Among 95,000 to 150,000 clones listed, about 90% were seen once. This material consisted of peripheral blood, taken on day 0 of AZD1222 vaccination. Every receptor here comes from an adult in good health. CDR3s include the opening cysteine and the closing phenylalanine or tryptophan. A D gene is named only where the DNA matches it firmly. Not all rows give a size; the values are once, few, many and, for expanded clones, a class.

V: TRBV19
J: TRBJ1-1
D: TRBD1
size: .
CDR3: CASSIISTGGRTEAFF
DNA: TGTGCCAGTAGTATCATTTCCACAGGGGGAAGGACTGAAGCTTTCTTT

V: TRBV11-1
J: TRBJ2-7
D: .
size: .
CDR3: CASSLGLGGMAYEQYF
DNA: TGTGCCAGCAGCCTAGGCCTGGGGGGAATGGCCTACGAGCAGTACTTC

V: TRBV6-5
J: TRBJ1-1
D: .
size: .
CDR3: CASSRSVRQVGEAFF
DNA: TGTGCCAGCAGCCGCTCGGTGCGACAGGTTGGAGAAGCTTTCTTT

V: TRBV5-4
J: TRBJ1-1
D: .
size: .
CDR3: CASSLKGSTEAFF
DNA: TGTGCCAGCAGCTTGAAGGGTAGCACTGAAGCTTTCTTT

V: TRBV2
J: TRBJ2-4
D: .
size: .
CDR3: CASSEWGLASKNIQYF
DNA: TGTGCCAGCAGTGAATGGGGGCTAGCGTCCAAAAACATTCAGTACTTC

V: TRBV7-9
J: TRBJ2-5
D: .
size: .
CDR3: CASSLAGGQETQYF
DNA: TGTGCCAGCAGCTTAGCGGGAGGCCAAGAGACCCAGTACTTC

V: TRBV5-4
J: TRBJ2-3
D: .
size: .
CDR3: CASSLAGWDTQYF
DNA: TGTGCCAGCAGCTTGGCCGGGTGGGATACGCAGTATTTT

V: TRBV11-2
J: TRBJ1-2
D: .
size: .
CDR3: CASSLDRFGTTSGYTF
DNA: TGTGCCAGCAGCTTAGATAGGTTCGGGACGACATCGGGCTACACCTTC

V: TRBV7-2
J: TRBJ1-5
D: TRBD1
size: .
CDR3: CASSSIWTGSISNQPQHF
DNA: TGTGCCAGCAGCTCAATCTGGACAGGGTCAATTAGCAATCAGCCCCAGCATTTT

V: TRBV7-3
J: TRBJ2-3
D: TRBD1
size: .
CDR3: CASSIQGPALTDTQYF
DNA: TGTGCCAGCAGCATACAGGGGCCCGCGCTAACAGATACGCAGTATTTT

V: TRBV11-3
J: TRBJ2-3
D: TRBD2
size: .
CDR3: CASAISGSNADTQYF
DNA: TGTGCCAGCGCCATTAGCGGGAGTAATGCAGATACGCAGTATTTT

V: TRBV11-2
J: TRBJ2-5
D: .
size: .
CDR3: CASSLVGGAHGGQETQYF
DNA: TGTGCCAGCAGCTTAGTGGGTGGGGCCCATGGGGGCCAAGAGACCCAGTACTTC

V: TRBV12-3/TRBV12-4
J: TRBJ1-1
D: .
size: .
CDR3: CASSLGETLEAFF
DNA: TGTGCCAGCAGTTTAGGGGAGACTCTAGAAGCTTTCTTT

V: TRBV6-6
J: TRBJ1-4
D: .
size: .
CDR3: CASSRTAGANEKLFF
DNA: TGTGCCAGCAGTCGTACGGCTGGGGCTAATGAAAAACTGTTTTTT

V: TRBV2
J: TRBJ1-2
D: TRBD1
size: .
CDR3: CASSDVGQGAGYTF
DNA: TGTGCCAGCAGTGATGTGGGACAGGGCGCTGGCTACACCTTC

V: TRBV6-5
J: TRBJ1-1
D: .
size: .
CDR3: CASSYQASGPSEAFF
DNA: TGTGCCAGCAGTTACCAGGCTAGCGGACCTTCTGAAGCTTTCTTT

V: TRBV10-3
J: TRBJ1-5
D: TRBD1
size: .
CDR3: CAHGLGQENQPQHF
DNA: TGTGCGCACGGTCTGGGACAGGAGAATCAGCCCCAGCATTTT

V: TRBV30
J: TRBJ1-6
D: .
size: .
CDR3: CAWSLGVNSPLHF
DNA: TGTGCCTGGAGTTTAGGGGTAAATTCACCCCTCCACTTT

V: TRBV5-1
J: TRBJ2-5
D: .
size: .
CDR3: CASSLYQGTQETQYF
DNA: TGCGCCAGCAGCTTGTATCAGGGGACGCAAGAGACCCAGTACTTC

V: TRBV5-7
J: TRBJ2-1
D: .
size: .
CDR3: CASSLCRTPIVSYNEQFF
DNA: TGTGCCAGCAGCTTGTGTCGGACGCCCATTGTGTCCTACAATGAGCAGTTCTTC

V: TRBV4-3
J: TRBJ1-2
D: .
size: once
CDR3: CASSQDGILGGYTF
DNA: TGCGCCAGCAGCCAAGATGGCATCCTTGGCGGCTACACCTTC

V: TRBV5-1
J: TRBJ1-3
D: TRBD1
size: few
CDR3: CASTLGAGGFSGNTIYF
DNA: TGCGCCAGCACTCTAGGCGCAGGGGGCTTCTCTGGAAACACCATATATTTT

V: TRBV12-3/TRBV12-4
J: TRBJ1-1
D: .
size: .
CDR3: CASSTLNTEAFF
DNA: TGTGCCAGCAGCACTTTAAACACTGAAGCTTTCTTT

V: TRBV7-3
J: TRBJ1-1
D: .
size: few
CDR3: CASSLNEGVGEAFF
DNA: TGTGCCAGCAGCTTAAATGAGGGGGTGGGCGAAGCTTTCTTT